Included here is one T cell receptor beta chain sequence, with context. These data belong to a study of blood T cell repertoires in COVID-19. Across the study: From T cells, B-cell-depleted T cells, or PBMCs came the material, which was cDNA or gDNA.

Participants spanned ages roughly 18 to 95 years and resided in 20 to 30 US areas. Membership in each cohort depended on participant-reported clinical history. CDR3 size: 14 residues. Germline CDR1 SGHTA, CDR2 FQGTGA. With V trimmed by 5 bases and J by 4 bases, 2 bases remained unmatched. Method: immunoSEQ multiplex PCR; TCRdb's copy keeps in-frame clones and lacks some. The sample shows about 130,000 clones, roughly 83% of them seen only once. The clonotype originates from a man aged 50-59 years who had recovered from COVID-19. Sequences were obtained from PBMCs or T cells enriched from blood (not recorded which). This chain joins TRBV7-3 and TRBJ2-1; 10 bases match TRBD2. CDR3 coding DNA: TGTGCCAGCAGCCCTAGCGGGGGATACAATGAGCAGTTCTTC. Translation: CASSPSGGYNEQFF.